The clone carrying this TCR beta chain occurred many times. These data originate in a study of T cells after yellow fever vaccination. Findings of the study overall: The secondary response peaked faster, at day 5 versus 15, but was weaker. Day 0 sorted memory subsets lacked detectable levels of almost all vaccine-responding clonotypes.

The TCR cDNA carried a universal primer site and UMIs from 5'RACE template switching. Using its own MiXCR run on the 5' RACE reads, TCRdb lists one record per CDR3 protein. This table holds more than 20,000 distinct CDR3 sequences, less than 5.5% found once. The J segment lost 4 bases and the V segment lost 5 bases, leaving 8 bases of the junction unmatched. This CDR3 is built from 15 residues. Per the germline V gene, CDR1 is SGDLS and CDR2 is YYNGEE. This TCR derives from a man between 18 and 35 years old who received the YFV17D yellow fever vaccine. This sequence joins TRBV9 and TRBJ2-3; 9 bases fit TRBD1. The sequenced sample was PBMCs, either bulk or a sorted T-cell subset (CD4+, CD8+, memory, or dextramer-sorted; not recorded which), obtained approximately 47 days after the first yellow fever vaccination. CDR3 nucleotides: TGTGCCAGCAGTGAGGGACAGGGCATCTCAGATACGCAGTATTTT. Translated, it gives CASSEGQGISDTQYF.